This T cell receptor beta chain derives from a study of T cell responses to AZD1222 COVID-19 vaccine. The study's findings and limits: Clonal diversity was possibly underestimated, and the donors were mostly white British, with more females. Among vaccine-associated CD4 TCRs, coverage spanned spike, with dominance at 160-218 and 743-854.

About this clone: The antigen is undetermined.

The CDR3 sequence is 13 residues long. The J segment lost 6 bases and the V segment lost 6 bases, leaving 5 bases of the junction unmatched. Germline lookup yields CDR1 SQVTM and CDR2 ANQGSEA. Only in-frame clones appear in the TCRdb table, and some are missing; sequencing was by immunoSEQ multiplex PCR. The table lists fewer than 35,000 clones, just over 90% of them singletons, with around 45% in the top ten. The rearrangement uses TRBV29-1 and TRBJ1-5, with 10 bases that match TRBD1. This TCR was recovered from an adult in good health. This specimen was peripheral blood, taken on day 0 of AZD1222 vaccination. CDR3 DNA sequence: TGCAGCGTGTCGGGACAGGGGCCTCAGCCCCAGCATTTT. Its translation: CSVSGQGPQPQHF.